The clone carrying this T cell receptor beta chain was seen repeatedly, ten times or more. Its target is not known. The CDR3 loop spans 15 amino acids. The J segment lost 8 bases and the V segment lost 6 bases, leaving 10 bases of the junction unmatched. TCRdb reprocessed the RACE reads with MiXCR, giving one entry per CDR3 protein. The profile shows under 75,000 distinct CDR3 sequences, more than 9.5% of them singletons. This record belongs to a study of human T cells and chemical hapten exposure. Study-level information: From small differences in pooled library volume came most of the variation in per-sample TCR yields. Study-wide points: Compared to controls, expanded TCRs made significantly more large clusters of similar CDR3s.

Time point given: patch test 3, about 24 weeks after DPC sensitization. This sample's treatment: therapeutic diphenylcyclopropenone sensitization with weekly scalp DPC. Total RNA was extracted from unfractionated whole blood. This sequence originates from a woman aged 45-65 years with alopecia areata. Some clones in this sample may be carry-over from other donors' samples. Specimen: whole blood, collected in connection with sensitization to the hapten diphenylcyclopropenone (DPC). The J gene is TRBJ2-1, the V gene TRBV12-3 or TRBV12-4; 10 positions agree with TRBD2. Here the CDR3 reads CASSSPSGSAHEQFF. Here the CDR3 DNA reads TGTGCCAGCAGCTCCCCTAGCGGGAGTGCTCATGAGCAGTTCTTC.